Shown below are 21 T cell receptor beta chains from a single sample sequenced in a study of Tregs in tolerant kidney transplant recipients. The data were produced by immunoSEQ multiplex PCR, yet TCRdb's version contains in-frame clones alone and is incomplete. Among around 75,000 clones listed, 85% to 90% were seen once. The material sequenced was CD4+ T cells from blood, taken before the transplant. The receptors derive from a human donor who received a combined kidney and bone marrow transplant.

This rearrangement joins TRBV28 to TRBJ2-7; 8 bases map to TRBD2. The V segment lost 5 bases and the J segment 7 bases; nucleotides outside the gene matches: 10. The CDR3 length is 14 residues. Germline values: CDR1 MDHEN, CDR2 SYDVKM. The CDR3 loop reads CASSPGLAEREQYF. CDR3 coding DNA: TGTGCCAGCAGTCCAGGACTAGCCGAACGGGAGCAGTACTTC.

J is TRBJ2-1 and V is TRBV6-5; D is unresolved. This CDR3 region has 12 residues. Germline CDR1 reads MNHEY; CDR2 reads SVGAGI. V dropped 7 bases and J dropped 0 bases, with 4 bases sitting between them. In DNA, the CDR3 is TGTGCCAGCATCAGCTCCTACAATGAGCAGTTCTTC. Its protein is CASISSYNEQFF.

The rearrangement joins TRBV29-1 to TRBJ2-1; D gene uncertain. The CDR3 extends over 13 amino acids. Germline V lookup: CDR1 SQVTM, CDR2 ANQGSEA. Trimming took off 1 base at V and 2 bases at J, with 6 bases between the two ends. The CDR3 region has the DNA TGCAGCGTTGAAGCACAGACCTACAATGAGCAGTTCTTC. It encodes CSVEAQTYNEQFF.

This rearrangement joins TRBV18 to TRBJ2-5; TRBD1 agrees at 7 bases. Germline V gene data show CDR1 as KGHSH and CDR2 as LQKENI. This CDR3 comprises 15 residues. The junction had 7 bases not matched to a gene; V was cut back by 6 bases and J by 0 bases. CDR3 sequence (DNA): TGTGCCAGCTCTCGGGGACAGCCGTACCAAGAGACCCAGTACTTC. Amino acids: CASSRGQPYQETQYF.

The rearrangement uses TRBV29-1 and TRBJ2-3; maybe TRBD2 (6 bases). CDR1 SQVTM and CDR2 ANQGSEA come from the germline V gene. V was trimmed by 4 bases and J by 3 bases, leaving 17 bases between them. The CDR3 covers 15 residues. The CDR3 coding sequence is TGCAGCGTTGTCGGGTCGGGAGTCGGTACAGATACGCAGTATTTT. Translation: CSVVGSGVGTDTQYF.

V and J are TRBV5-1 and TRBJ1-1; 7 nucleotides line up with TRBD1. V shed 5 bases and J 10 bases; nucleotides not matched to a gene: 11. The CDR3 consists of 13 residues. Germline V gives CDR1 SGHRS, CDR2 YFSETQ. In DNA form, the CDR3 reads TGCGCCAGCAGGGAGGGCTCAGCAGGGGGAGCTTTCTTT. Protein product: CASREGSAGGAFF. Together with reference TRBV5-1 and TRBJ1-1, the CDR3 gives the full variable domain: KAGVTQTPRYLIKTRGQQVTLSCSPISGHRSVSWYQQTPGQGLQFLFEYFSETQRNKGNFPGRFSGRQFSNSRSEMNVSTLELGDSALYLCASREGSAGGAFFGQGTRLTVV.

The rearrangement uses TRBV30 and TRBJ2-6; no firm D call. Germline CDR1 GTSNPN, CDR2 SVGIG (reference sequence). This CDR3 is built from 13 residues. Trimming pared 3 bases from V and 4 bases from J, leaving 7 bases between. The CDR3 sequence is CAWRIQGANVLTF. For the CDR3, the DNA is TGTGCCTGGAGGATACAAGGGGCCAACGTCCTGACTTTC.

This chain uses TRBV28 with TRBJ1-1; 8 positions match TRBD1. The CDR3 loop spans 15 amino acids. J was trimmed by 4 bases and V by 2 bases; bases with no gene match: 6. Germline CDR1 reads MDHEN; CDR2 reads SYDVKM. CDR3 nucleotides: TGTGCCAGCAGTTTACCCAGGGGGCGTGGCACTGAAGCTTTCTTT. Its protein product is CASSLPRGRGTEAFF.

The chain carries TRBV5-4 and TRBJ2-1; 12 nucleotides line up with TRBD1. The CDR3 runs 18 residues. J was trimmed by 1 base and V by 0 bases; bases with no gene match: 5. Per germline, CDR1 SGHNT and CDR2 YYREEE (reference sequence). The CDR3 DNA reads TGTGCCAGCAGCTTGGCCGGGACAGGGGGCCGATCCTACAATGAGCAGTTCTTC. Protein product: CASSLAGTGGRSYNEQFF. Full variable domain (rest looked up from reference TRBV5-4 and TRBJ2-1): ETGVTQSPTHLIKTRGQQVTLRCSSQSGHNTVSWYQQALGQGPQFIFQYYREEENGRGNFPPRFSGLQFPNYSSELNVNALELDDSALYLCASSLAGTGGRSYNEQFFGPGTRLTVL.

The chain carries TRBV20-1 and TRBJ1-3; D is ambiguous. CDR1 DFQATT and CDR2 SNEGSKA come from the germline V gene (reference sequence). V was clipped by 1 base and J by 11 bases, with 9 bases between them. CDR3 length equals 11 residues. DNA of the CDR3: TGCAGTGCTAGAGTTAGTGAGTCCATATATTTT. Protein product: CSARVSESIYF.

The chain couples TRBV11-2 to TRBJ2-6; 8 nucleotides align to TRBD2. Germline assignment: CDR1 SGHAT and CDR2 FQNNGV. This CDR3 comprises 15 residues. V trimming: 4 bases; J trimming: 2 bases; junction bases outside the gene matches: 1. The CDR3 bases are TGTGCCAGCAGCTCCGGGGGGGCTGGGGCCAACGTCCTGACTTTC. This encodes CASSSGGAGANVLTF.

The rearrangement uses TRBV9 and TRBJ2-7, with D tentatively TRBD2 (5 bases). V was cut by 7 bases and J by 3 bases, with 8 bases left in between. Germline V gene sequence: CDR1 SGDLS, CDR2 YYNGEE. There are 11 residues in the CDR3. This chain's CDR3 is CASARDYEQYF. The CDR3 DNA follows: TGTGCCAGCGCCCGGGACTACGAGCAGTACTTC.

The V call is TRBV28, the J call TRBJ2-5, with 12 bases matching TRBD2. Germline values: CDR1 MDHEN, CDR2 SYDVKM. The V gene end was trimmed by 5 bases and the J gene end by 5 bases; junction bases not matched to a gene: 0. This CDR3 region has 13 residues. Here the CDR3 DNA reads TGTGCCAGCAGTCTAGCGGGAGGGGAGACCCAGTACTTC. Amino acid sequence: CASSLAGGETQYF.

V usage is TRBV5-1 and J usage is TRBJ2-5; TRBD2 matches at 9 bases. The ends lost 1 base at V and 3 bases at J; junction bases unmatched: 10. CDR1 and CDR2 (germline): SGHRS, YFSETQ. The CDR3 length is 17 residues. CDR3 sequence (DNA): TGCGCCAGCAGCTTGCTAATTCTAGCGGGATCCAAAGAGACCCAGTACTTC. Translation gives CASSLLILAGSKETQYF. Full variable domain (remainder filled in from reference TRBV5-1 and TRBJ2-5): KAGVTQTPRYLIKTRGQQVTLSCSPISGHRSVSWYQQTPGQGLQFLFEYFSETQRNKGNFPGRFSGRQFSNSRSEMNVSTLELGDSALYLCASSLLILAGSKETQYFGPGTRLLVL.

The chain is built from TRBV27 and TRBJ1-4; D is unclear. Germline V gene sequence: CDR1 MNHEY, CDR2 SMNVEV (reference sequence). Trimming left V 2 bases short and J 3 bases short, with 10 bases between. This CDR3 contains 15 residues. This chain's CDR3 is CASSLIGAANEKLFF. CDR3 nucleotide sequence: TGTGCCAGCAGTTTAATCGGCGCGGCTAATGAAAAACTGTTTTTT.

This chain links TRBV2 with TRBJ2-1; TRBD2 matches at 13 bases. The germline CDR1 and CDR2 sequences are SNHLY and FYNNEI. The CDR3 covers 15 residues. After removal of 4 bases from V and 6 bases from J, the junction contained 3 bases not matched to a gene. This chain's CDR3 is CASSGGLAGINEQFF. CDR3 in DNA: TGTGCCAGCAGTGGGGGACTAGCGGGAATCAATGAGCAGTTCTTC. Together with reference TRBV2 and TRBJ2-1, the CDR3 gives the full variable domain: EPEVTQTPSHQVTQMGQEVILRCVPISNHLYFYWYRQILGQKVEFLVSFYNNEISEKSEIFDDQFSVERPDGSNFTLKIRSTKLEDSAMYFCASSGGLAGINEQFFGPGTRLTVL.

The chain is built from TRBV2 and TRBJ2-7; no reliable D call. V shed 6 bases and J shed 0 bases, with 6 bases lying between them. CDR3 length equals 12 residues. Germline V gene sequence: CDR1 SNHLY, CDR2 FYNNEI. The CDR3 is CASRFSSYEQYF. The CDR3 DNA reads as TGTGCCAGCAGGTTCAGCTCCTACGAGCAGTACTTC. Full variable domain (rest looked up from reference TRBV2 and TRBJ2-7): EPEVTQTPSHQVTQMGQEVILRCVPISNHLYFYWYRQILGQKVEFLVSFYNNEISEKSEIFDDQFSVERPDGSNFTLKIRSTKLEDSAMYFCASRFSSYEQYFGPGTRLTVT.

V gene TRBV9 combines with J gene TRBJ2-5; 10 positions agree with TRBD2. V was clipped by 0 bases and J by 3 bases; unmatched bases: 2. This CDR3 spans 15 amino acids. Germline-derived CDR1 and CDR2 are SGDLS and YYNGEE. CDR3 nucleotide sequence: TGTGCCAGCAGCGTAGATGGGACTAGCGAAGAGACCCAGTACTTC. It codes for CASSVDGTSEETQYF.

The chain employs TRBV5-1 and TRBJ2-3; D remains unclear. Germline lookup yields CDR1 SGHRS and CDR2 YFSETQ. This CDR3 contains 14 residues. V was clipped by 7 bases and J by 2 bases, with 14 bases between them. CDR3 sequence (DNA): TGCGCCAGCTACCTGACTCCCGACACAGATACGCAGTATTTT. This gives the protein CASYLTPDTDTQYF. Using reference TRBV5-1 and TRBJ2-3 for the parts outside the CDR3, the full variable domain is KAGVTQTPRYLIKTRGQQVTLSCSPISGHRSVSWYQQTPGQGLQFLFEYFSETQRNKGNFPGRFSGRQFSNSRSEMNVSTLELGDSALYLCASYLTPDTDTQYFGPGTRLTVL.

The gene calls are TRBV27 and TRBJ2-7; 8 bases align to TRBD2. The CDR3 totals 14 residues. Trimming removed 7 bases from V and 6 bases from J; junction bases left unmatched: 11. Looked up from germline, CDR1 is MNHEY and CDR2 is SMNVEV (reference sequence). The CDR3 nucleotides are TGTGCCAGCATAGGAAGCGGGAGAGGAAGCGAGCAGTACTTC. Translating gives CASIGSGRGSEQYF.

The genes are TRBV11-2 and TRBJ2-7; possible D gene TRBD1, 6 bases. The CDR3 contains 14 residues. V shed 5 bases and J shed 0 bases, with 11 bases lying between them. Germline values: CDR1 SGHAT, CDR2 FQNNGV. In DNA form, the CDR3 reads TGTGCCAGCAGCCAATGGACAGCCTCCTACGAGCAGTACTTC. Protein sequence: CASSQWTASYEQYF.